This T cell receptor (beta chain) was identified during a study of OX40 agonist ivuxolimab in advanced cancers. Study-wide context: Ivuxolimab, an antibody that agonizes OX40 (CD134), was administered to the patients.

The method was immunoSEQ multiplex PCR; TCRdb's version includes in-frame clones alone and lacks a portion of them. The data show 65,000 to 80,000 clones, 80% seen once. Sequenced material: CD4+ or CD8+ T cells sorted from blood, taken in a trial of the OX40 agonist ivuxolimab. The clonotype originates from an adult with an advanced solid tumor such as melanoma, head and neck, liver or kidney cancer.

CDR3: CASSLAASGGNSETQYF. In nucleotides, the CDR3 is TGCGCCAGCAGCTTGGCGGCTAGCGGGGGGAATTCAGAGACCCAGTACTTC. The chain employs TRBV5-1 and TRBJ2-5, with TRBD2 matching over 11 bases. The CDR3 totals 17 residues. The germline CDR1 and CDR2 sequences are SGHRS and YFSETQ. V shed 0 bases, J shed 4 bases, and the junction held 8 bases outside the gene matches.